Below are 9 T cell receptor beta chains sequenced from a single sample in a study of PD-L1 blockade in urothelial cancer. Time point of the sample: peripheral blood 6 weeks after treatment start. Sequenced by immunoSEQ multiplex PCR; TCRdb stores in-frame clones only, minus some. This table holds 20,000 to 25,000 clones, under 95% found once. This sample comprised PBMCs, obtained around atezolizumab (anti-PD-L1) treatment. These receptors originate from a woman aged 60-75 years with urothelial cancer.

By proportion, this clone is medium-sized. V and J are TRBV15 and TRBJ1-6, with D unresolved. The V end lost 4 bases, the J end lost 9 bases, and 13 bases lay between the germline ends. In germline, CDR1 is LNHNV, CDR2 YYDKDF (reference sequence). This CDR3 is 14 amino acids long. CDR3 DNA sequence: TGTGCCACCAGCAACCGGGTTAGTGGTTCACCCCTCCACTTT. Encoded protein: CATSNRVSGSPLHF.

This clone was found once. This chain links TRBV19 with TRBJ2-7; 10 bases map to TRBD1. From germline, CDR1 is LNHDA and CDR2 SQIVND (reference sequence). The CDR3 totals 15 residues. Trimming took 3 bases from V and 5 from J; bases not matched to a gene: 7. The CDR3 sequence is CASSITGTGAHEQYF. Here the CDR3 DNA reads TGTGCCAGTAGTATTACCGGGACAGGGGCCCACGAGCAGTACTTC.

This clone was picked up one time. V usage is TRBV19 and J usage is TRBJ1-5; 9 bases agree with TRBD1. V shed 5 bases, J shed 6 bases, and the junction held 11 bases outside the gene matches. The CDR3 spans 16 residues. The V gene's germline CDR1 is LNHDA and CDR2 SQIVND (reference sequence). CDR3 region: CASSAPGQGFFQPQHF. The CDR3, as DNA: TGTGCCAGTAGTGCCCCGGGACAGGGATTTTTTCAGCCCCAGCATTTT.

This chain links TRBV18 with TRBJ1-2; D is perhaps TRBD1 (6 bases). Germline V gives CDR1 KGHSH, CDR2 LQKENI. The CDR3 contains 14 residues. Trimming took 0 bases from V and 7 from J, leaving 12 bases between them. The CDR3 nucleotides read TGTGCCAGCTCACCACCGGCAGGGGAGAGTGGCTACACCTTC. Amino acid sequence: CASSPPAGESGYTF.

A single count supports this clone. CDR3 nucleotides: TGTGCCAGCAGCGTAGGGGACAGAGACACCGGGGAGCTGTTTTTT. Protein sequence: CASSVGDRDTGELFF. The chain combines TRBV9 with TRBJ2-2; 7 bases map to TRBD1. Germline trimming cut 0 bases from V and 3 bases from J; bases unmatched to any gene: 2. CDR1 and CDR2 (germline): SGDLS, YYNGEE. CDR3 length: 15 amino acids.

This clone appeared a single time. The chain combines TRBV21-1 with TRBJ2-7; the listed D gene, TRBD1, was not tested against the DNA. TRBV21-1 is designated a pseudogene. The CDR3 extends over 16 amino acids. The CDR3 loop reads CASSSTRPQGYYEQYF. CDR3 nucleotide sequence: TGTGCCAGCAGCAGTACCCGGCCGCAGGGTTACTACGAGCAGTACTTC.

The rearrangement links TRBV11-2 to TRBJ1-4; 7 bases line up with TRBD1. From germline, CDR1 is SGHAT and CDR2 FQNNGV. The CDR3 consists of 15 residues. Trimming took 4 bases from V and 8 from J; bases not matched to a gene: 10. The chain's CDR3 is CASSSQGRTGEKLFF. CDR3 bases: TGTGCCAGCAGCTCCCAGGGCAGGACAGGAGAAAAACTGTTTTTT. Complete variable domain (other parts from reference TRBV11-2 and TRBJ1-4): EAGVAQSPRYKIIEKRQSVAFWCNPISGHATLYWYQQILGQGPKLLIQFQNNGVVDDSQLPKDRFSAERLKGVDSTLKIQPAKLEDSAVYLCASSSQGRTGEKLFFGSGTQLSVL.

This chain links TRBV5-6 with TRBJ1-5, with D possibly being TRBD1 (5 bases). V lost 2 bases to trimming and J lost 0 bases, with 9 bases between them. The CDR3 spans 15 residues. The germline V gene has CDR1 SGHDT and CDR2 YYEEEE. CDR3 protein: CASSFRAASNQPQHF. Here the CDR3 DNA reads TGTGCCAGCAGCTTCAGGGCAGCTAGCAATCAGCCCCAGCATTTT.

In DNA form, the CDR3 reads TGCGCCAGCAGCTTGGGCGGGATAGATACGCAGTATTTT. It encodes CASSLGGIDTQYF. The chain links TRBV5-1 to TRBJ2-3; TRBD2 is a possible D gene (6 bases). The V gene lost 0 bases and the J gene lost 5 bases, with 7 bases spanning the gap. Germline CDR1 and CDR2: SGHRS and YFSETQ. This CDR3 is 13 amino acids long.